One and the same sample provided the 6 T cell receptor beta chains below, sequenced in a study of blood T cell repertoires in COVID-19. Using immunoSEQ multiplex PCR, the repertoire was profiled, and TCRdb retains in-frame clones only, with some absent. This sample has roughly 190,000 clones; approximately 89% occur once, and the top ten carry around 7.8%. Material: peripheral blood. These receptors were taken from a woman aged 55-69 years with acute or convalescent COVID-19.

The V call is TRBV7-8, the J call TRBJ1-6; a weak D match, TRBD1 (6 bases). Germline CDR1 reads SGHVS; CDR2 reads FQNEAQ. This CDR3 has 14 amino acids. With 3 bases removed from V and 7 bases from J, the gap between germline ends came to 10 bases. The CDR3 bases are TGTGCCAGCAGCTTTAGGCAGGGGAATTCACCCCTCCACTTT. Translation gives CASSFRQGNSPLHF.

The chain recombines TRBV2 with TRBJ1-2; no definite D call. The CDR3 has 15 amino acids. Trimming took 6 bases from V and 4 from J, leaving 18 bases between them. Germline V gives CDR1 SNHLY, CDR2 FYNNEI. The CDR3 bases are TGTGCCAGCAGGGCTCCGACCGGCCGGGGCTATGGCTACACCTTC. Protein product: CASRAPTGRGYGYTF.

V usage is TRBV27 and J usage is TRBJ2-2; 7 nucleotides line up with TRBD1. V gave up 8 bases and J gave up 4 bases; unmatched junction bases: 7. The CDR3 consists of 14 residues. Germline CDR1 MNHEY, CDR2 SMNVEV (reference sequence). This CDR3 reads CASGRDSFTGELFF. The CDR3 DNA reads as TGTGCCAGCGGCCGGGACAGCTTCACCGGGGAGCTGTTTTTT.

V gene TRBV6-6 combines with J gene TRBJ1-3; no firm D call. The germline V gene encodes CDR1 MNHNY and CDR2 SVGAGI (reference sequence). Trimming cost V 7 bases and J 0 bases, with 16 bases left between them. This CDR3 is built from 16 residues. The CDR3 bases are TGTGCCAGCACCCTCACCAGTGCTTCCTCTGGAAACACCATATATTTT. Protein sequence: CASTLTSASSGNTIYF.

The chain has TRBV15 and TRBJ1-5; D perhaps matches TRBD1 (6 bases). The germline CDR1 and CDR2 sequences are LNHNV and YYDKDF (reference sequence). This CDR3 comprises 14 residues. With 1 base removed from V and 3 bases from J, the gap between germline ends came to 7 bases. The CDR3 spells CATSRGQANQPQHF. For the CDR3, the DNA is TGTGCCACCAGCAGAGGACAGGCCAATCAGCCCCAGCATTTT.

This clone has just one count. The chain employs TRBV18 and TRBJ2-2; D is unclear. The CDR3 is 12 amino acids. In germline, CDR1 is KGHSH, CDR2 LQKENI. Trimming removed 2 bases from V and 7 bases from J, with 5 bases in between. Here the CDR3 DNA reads TGTGCCAGCTCACCAGTAGACGGGGAGCTGTTTTTT. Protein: CASSPVDGELFF.